This T cell receptor (beta chain) was identified during a study of cytomegalovirus exposure and HLA in healthy donors (dated by TCRdb to 2017 to 2019). About the investigation overall: An earlier analysis of several hundred of the donors reported about 260 Gb of sequence data and 90 million to 120 million unique TCR beta sequences obtained from around 180 million T cells. A later analysis re-analyzed previously published TCR beta repertoires from roughly 690 donors and added high-resolution HLA genotyping to study TCR occurrence patterns. All discovery cohort repertoires had been generated using a single sequencing platform. The number of donors typed differed by locus, with 629-630 for A, B, C, DRB1 and DQB1, 522 for DQA1, 600 to 610 for DPA1, and some 440 for DPB1. Donor age, sex, ethnicity and CMV serostatus were collected together with the repertoire data. Roughly five DR-DQ haplotypes were handled as single units for association and clustering because linkage in the cohort was strong. To predict cytomegalovirus infection status, the study brought together high-throughput TCR immunosequencing, statistical association of individual TCRs with disease status, and machine learning. An early release covering around 630 HLA-typed donors comprised about 320 gigabases of sequencing data and about 90 million unique TCR sequences. HLA typing covered class I and class II loci at four-digit resolution. An earlier analysis of several hundred of the donors applied high-throughput TCR beta sequencing to assess whether each TCR beta V gene segment acted as functional or pseudogenic. In addition to the first cohort of 500 to 850 subjects, a separate validation cohort of approximately 120 different subjects was used. The study used immunosequencing to profile the T cell repertoires of approximately 640 subjects and linked those repertoires to cytomegalovirus serostatus. The genetic ancestry cluster associated with self-reported Caucasian donors included roughly 84% of the 398 genotyped donors. Rather than drawing on any new phenotypic data, the later analysis identified candidate immune exposures from TCR beta sequences and the way those sequences occurred across donors. The study aimed to test whether cataloging public T cell receptors could reveal signatures of past pathogen exposure. Genome-wide SNP genotypes for about 55% of the roughly 670 donors were used in a later genetic analysis, which treated that subset as a discovery cohort. Among 300 to 500 genotyped donors of the cohort, an average of approximately 200,000 unique TCR beta nucleotide sequences was sequenced per donor, of which 15% to 20% were non-productive.

As concerns this clone: Its antigen is currently not known. No qualities accompany the bases; no much larger clone lies one base away.

Library prep was done by the immunoSEQ multiplex PCR assay. A mixture of 60 forward primers for TCR Vbeta segments and 13 reverse primers for TCR Jbeta segments was used in the multiplex PCR. The CDR3 region of rearranged TCR beta genes was amplified from genomic DNA by a multiplex PCR assay. Amplified TCR beta libraries were sequenced as 87-base-pair reads on the Illumina HiSeq System. Per the source publication's procedure: A later analysis counted about 80 million unique TCR beta chains across the 666 repertoires, and roughly 9.9 million of these chains were shared by at least two donors. Raw reads were error-corrected and collapsed into unique sequences by a nearest-neighbor algorithm in which closely related sequences were merged to remove PCR and sequencing errors. CDR3 sequences were aligned to IMGT reference sequences to assign V, D and J gene segments. For a sequence to be retained, a match of at least six nucleotides to both a V gene segment and a J gene segment was required. A rearrangement was called productive if the CDR3 had no stop codons and remained in frame with V and J, and every other rearrangement was called non-productive. Following IMGT convention, CDR3 was defined as the stretch from the second conserved V-encoded cysteine up to the conserved J-encoded phenylalanine. The earlier analysis of 500 to 650 of the donors excluded any sequence lacking an unambiguous match to a single V gene segment. In an earlier analysis of 587 of the donors, V segments were called functional above 56.7% productive rearrangements and were called segregating when the between-donor standard deviation exceeded 5%. A statistical classification framework was developed to diagnose cytomegalovirus status using the catalog of TCR beta chain sequences. In a later analysis, TCR nucleotide sequences were compared against IMGT/GENE-DB human TR gene sequences so that V and J genes could be assigned. The TCRdist pipeline was used in a later analysis to assign CDR3 sequences and most-parsimonious VDJ recombination scenarios. In a later analysis, every TCR beta chain was defined by the combination of its CDR3 amino acid sequence and its V-gene family, and reads without a unique V-gene family were dropped. A later analysis removed 500 to 600 highly shared, low-generation-probability nucleotide sequences to deal with suspected cross-contamination and a sequencing artifact. In a later analysis, a clonal expansion index for each public chain was calculated from normalized within-repertoire ranks of inferred template counts. Generation probabilities in a later analysis came from a VDJ recombination model fitted to out-of-frame rearrangements, and those results were checked against IGoR. A later analysis scored TCR-TCR, TCR-HLA and TCR-CMV co-occurrence with hypergeometric tests, applying a repertoire-size bias correction to TCR pairs. To estimate false discovery rates, a later analysis permuted the HLA or CMV assignments 20 times. In a later analysis, co-occurring TCRs were grouped with DBSCAN, and TCRdist sequence similarity was added when clustering was performed within HLA-allele-positive subsets. Repertoires with fewer than 30,000 or more than 120,000 public chains, plus five repertoires with anomalous nucleotide sharing, were excluded from co-occurrence clustering. What TCRdb holds here is the immuneACCESS table cut down to in-frame rearrangements. Part of the clones is not present; checked against another copy, under half of the missing clones reflect an unresolved V gene, and the others are unexplained. V and J calls and clone size are as listed in that table; D and trimming were resolved from the DNA. This sample is represented by 100,000 to 120,000 clones; more than 70% of them were singletons. The ten most abundant clones make up roughly 2.9% of the sample.

Broad study findings and their caveats: The presence/absence analyses assumed that sequencing depth was roughly uniform across donors, and that assumption may not be true. An earlier analysis of roughly 570 of the donors showed that most TCR beta V segments appeared in productive rearrangements either about 87% or about 30% of the time, which broadly matched IMGT annotations. A later analysis found that TCR association rates varied across HLA loci, with DRB1 alleles showing the most associated TCRs and HLA-C alleles the fewest. Linkage disequilibrium might explain the correlated functional status among segregating V segments, but an unknown experimental factor could not be ruled out. When HLA alleles, especially DR and DQ, strongly co-occurred, attributing TCR associations to individual alleles was difficult. The authors suggested that the approach could potentially be generalized to other disease states and immunological phenotypes. Some IMGT-functional V segments, including TRBV6-2 and TRBV6-3, could not be distinguished by the 87-base-pair reads and were therefore excluded. A later analysis reported that several top co-occurrence clusters appeared linked to parvovirus B19, influenza, CMV and Epstein-Barr virus. In a later analysis, HLA-associated TCR beta chains were found to be more clonally expanded and to have lower generation probabilities than equally common non-associated chains. A further reported finding was that TCR beta sequences accurately predicted the HLA-A and HLA-B alleles for most subjects in the first cohort. The classifier was reported to diagnose cytomegalovirus status with high specificity and sensitivity in both the original cohort and the validation cohort. Most TCR sequences were observed very rarely across donors, whereas some public TCRs were present in many individuals. In the study, some 180 TCR beta chains were listed as associated with cytomegalovirus. Only TCR beta chains were sequenced in this cohort, and the absence of alpha or paired-chain data limited detectable features. The earlier analysis of some 560 of the donors excluded some 16 rarely observed V segments, including chromosome 9 orphons, because counts were too low. V-gene and J-gene trimming of TCR beta chains was associated with a missense DCLRE1C variant in a later genetic analysis, and the association was replicated in an independent cohort. According to a later genetic analysis, donors in an Asian-associated ancestry cluster had fewer N-insertions in productive TCRs than the roughly 670-donor mean. Three of the identified cytomegalovirus-associated TCR beta chains were confirmed in vitro to be specific for cytomegalovirus antigens. A cluster of highly shared sequence variants was judged likely to represent a technical artifact of the sequencing pipeline. A later analysis found that most CMV-associated TCR beta chains appeared HLA-restricted, with HLA associations seemingly driven largely by CMV exposure. HLA typing was unavailable for some donors at each locus, so association tests used only the typed subset. Specific HLA alleles were associated with over 15,000 TCR beta sequences at a false discovery rate of 0.05 in a later analysis. Immune exposure information for the cohort was limited to CMV serostatus.

The CDR3 contains 16 residues, cysteine and phenylalanine counted. Solely the CDR3 DNA is kept, with 48 bases framed from the first base. V lost 0 bases and J lost 5 bases; the stretch between them is 16 bases long. The germline V gene yields MNHEY for CDR1 and SVGAGI for CDR2. The cohort consisted of hundreds of healthy bone marrow donors. At the time of sampling, every cohort member was nominally healthy, though immune exposures that went unrecorded were likely present. The donor tested CMV seropositive and was one of the 289 seropositive cohort members. A peripheral blood sample was collected from each donor, and TCR beta sequencing was performed on peripheral blood mononuclear cells. Genomic DNA was extracted from the blood cell samples with the Qiagen DNeasy Blood Extraction Kit.

The clonotype originates from an older woman in good health and CMV-seropositive. The sequence joins TRBV6-5 to TRBJ2-5; the D segment could be TRBD2, given 7 matching bases. The sample taken for sequencing was PBMCs. The DNA sequence is given as TGTGCCAGCAGTTACTCGCCGGGGGGCGTCGGCGAGACCCAGTACTTC. The translation is CASSYSPGGVGETQYF.